The clone carrying this TCR beta chain was seen more than once but under ten times. Its antigen is unidentified. This entry is derived from a study of cytomegalovirus exposure and HLA in healthy donors. The overall study: HLA-typed donors contributed some 77 million unique TCRs, which were held in an early data release.

Donors in the study were healthy people who gave bone marrow. The study's findings and limits: An ancestry cluster, one associated with Asian ancestry, reportedly showed fewer N-insertions than the roughly 700-donor mean in a later analysis.

The PCR was carried out with 60 Vbeta primers and 13 Jbeta primers. TCRdb keeps only in-frame clones here, not all; method: immunoSEQ multiplex PCR. The sample comprises 150,000 to 200,000 clones, approximately 12% of which are singletons, and under 10% rests with the top ten. The sequence was obtained from a man aged 45 to 65 in good health and CMV-seropositive. Sequenced: PBMCs.

The CDR3 coding sequence is TGTGCCTGGAGTGTAGGGAGCTCTGGAAACACCATATATTTT. Amino acid sequence: CAWSVGSSGNTIYF. This rearrangement joins TRBV30 to TRBJ1-3; D call uncertain. V lost 0 bases and J lost 0, with 6 bases in between. CDR3 length: 14 amino acids. The germline V gene has CDR1 GTSNPN and CDR2 SVGIG (reference sequence). Full variable domain (outside the CDR3, taken from reference TRBV30 and TRBJ1-3): SQTIHQWPATLVQPVGSPLSLECTVEGTSNPNLYWYRQAAGRGLQLLFYSVGIGQISSEVPQNLSASRPQDRQFILSSKKLLLSDSGFYLCAWSVGSSGNTIYFGEGSWLTVV.